These T cell receptor beta chains were read from a single sample in a study of B cell selection in AIRE deficiency. Profiling relied on immunoSEQ multiplex PCR, and the TCRdb table lists in-frame clones only, not all of them. Of about 21,000 clones in the sample, 85% to 95% are singletons; the top ten hold less than 2%. The material sequenced was Tregs sorted from PBMCs. The receptors originated from a human donor with AIRE deficiency. The CDR3 runs from the conserved cysteine through the conserved F or W. D genes are given only for firm matches. Clone sizes are given selectively: once, few, many, or a class where the clone is expanded.

d_gene,v_gene,j_gene,abundance,CDR3nt,CDR3aa
.,TRBV11-2,TRBJ2-2,.,TGTGCCAGCAGCTTAGGTATCACCGGGGAGCTGTTTTTT,CASSLGITGELFF
.,TRBV5-4,TRBJ2-7,.,TGTGCCAGCAGCACCGGCGGGACTTTAATGTGGGAGCAGTACTTC,CASSTGGTLMWEQYF
.,TRBV6-6,TRBJ1-6,.,TGTGCCAGCAGGCTCAGGGAGCCACCCCTCCACTTT,CASRLREPPLHF
TRBD2,TRBV28,TRBJ2-3,.,TGTGCCAGCAGTTTCCTCCCCGGGAGGGGCGGGAAGGTCACAGATACGCAGTATTTT,CASSFLPGRGGKVTDTQYF
.,TRBV5-4,TRBJ1-4,once,TGTGCCAGCAGCTTGGACAACAGATATGAAAAACTGTTTTTT,CASSLDNRYEKLFF
.,TRBV18,TRBJ2-2,.,TGTGCCAGCTCACCACGCCCCCCCCTGACGGGTACGACCGGGGAGCTGTTTTTT,CASSPRPPLTGTTGELFF
.,TRBV4-1,TRBJ2-4,.,TGCGCCAGCAGCCAAGATGTTTCGGAGGTGGGTGCCAAAAACATTCAGTACTTC,CASSQDVSEVGAKNIQYF
TRBD2,TRBV7-9,TRBJ2-7,once,TGTGCCAGCAGCTTTCGGGCGGGAGGGCCGGTGTACGAGCAGTACTTC,CASSFRAGGPVYEQYF
.,TRBV7-2,TRBJ2-3,.,TGTGCCAGCAGCTTAGCCCTCCTGATGCCAGATACGCAGTATTTT,CASSLALLMPDTQYF
.,TRBV4-3,TRBJ1-2,.,TGCGCCAGCAGCCAAGAATGGGCCGGGCCCCCCTTCTATGGCTACACCTTC,CASSQEWAGPPFYGYTF
.,TRBV5-1,TRBJ1-4,.,TGCGCCAGCGCAACAGGGAGAGCAACTAATGAAAAACTGTTTTTT,CASATGRATNEKLFF
TRBD2,TRBV5-4,TRBJ2-7,.,TGTGCCAGCAGCCCTCCGGGCGGGGGGTACGAGCAGTACTTC,CASSPPGGGYEQYF
TRBD2,TRBV11-2,TRBJ2-7,.,TGTGCCAGCGGGAGGGCTGAATACGAGCAGTACTTC,CASGRAEYEQYF
.,TRBV30,TRBJ2-2,once,TGTGCCTGGACCATGGGGCCTTCCGGGGAGCTGTTTTTT,CAWTMGPSGELFF
.,TRBV5-6,TRBJ2-5,once,TGTGCCAGCAGCTTGGTGGAGGGGAAGGAGGCCCAGTACTTC,CASSLVEGKEAQYF
.,TRBV28,TRBJ2-1,.,TGTGCCAACAATGGGCTTTACAATGAGCAGTTCTTC,CANNGLYNEQFF
TRBD2,TRBV7-8,TRBJ2-2,.,TGTGCCAGCAGCTTCTACTCTTCCGGGACTAGTTCCGGGGAGCTGTTTTTT,CASSFYSSGTSSGELFF
.,TRBV6-5,TRBJ1-2,.,TGTGCCAGCATAACCTCTGATGGCTACACCTTC,CASITSDGYTF
.,TRBV4-1,TRBJ2-4,.,TGCGCCAGCAGCCAAGATGGGGACCCAGGTATCCTTCAGTACTTC,CASSQDGDPGILQYF
TRBD2,TRBV7-2,TRBJ2-5,once,TGTGCCAGCAGCTTAACCCCGGCTAGCGGGAATCAAGAGACCCAGTACTTC,CASSLTPASGNQETQYF
.,TRBV21-1,TRBJ2-3,.,TGTGCCAGCAGCTCATGGATTCGATGCACAGATACGCAGTATTTT,CASSSWIRCTDTQYF
.,TRBV5-1,TRBJ2-2,few,TGCGCCAGCAGCTACCGCCGGGGGGCTAGGGCCCGGGAGCTGTTTTTT,CASSYRRGARARELFF
TRBD1,TRBV29-1,TRBJ2-3,.,TGCAGCTGGACAGGGGTCACAGATACGCAGTATTTT,CSWTGVTDTQYF
.,TRBV5-6,TRBJ2-7,.,TGTGCCAGCAGCGAGGGACCCTACGAGCAGTACTTC,CASSEGPYEQYF
TRBD1,TRBV30,TRBJ1-3,.,TGTGCCTGGAGGCCTTACCGGGACAGGAAGCACACCATATATTTT,CAWRPYRDRKHTIYF
TRBD2,TRBV7-9,TRBJ2-5,.,TGTGCCAGCAGCTTAGCTGGGACTAGCGGGACCCTACAAGAGACCCAGTACTTC,CASSLAGTSGTLQETQYF
.,TRBV19,TRBJ1-1,once,TGTGCCAGTAGGCGGTCGGGGGAGGTAGCTGAAGCTTTCTTT,CASRRSGEVAEAFF
.,TRBV10-3,TRBJ2-3,once,TGTGCCATCAGTGGCCAGGGGAGCACAGATACGCAGTATTTT,CAISGQGSTDTQYF
.,TRBV28,TRBJ1-4,.,TGTGCCAGCAGTTCTTGGCAGTCTGCAACTAATGAAAAACTGTTTTTT,CASSSWQSATNEKLFF
.,TRBV11-2,TRBJ2-7,.,TGTGCCAGCACGAGGCCGGGAATAGGCGAGCAGTACTTC,CASTRPGIGEQYF
.,TRBV13,TRBJ2-7,.,TGTGCCAGCAGTGAAACGGGGGTGTTTCACGAGCAGTACTTC,CASSETGVFHEQYF
.,TRBV19,TRBJ2-1,.,TGTGCCAGTAGTATGAGCATTCACAATGAGCAGTTCTTC,CASSMSIHNEQFF
TRBD1,TRBV28,TRBJ1-2,once,TGTGCCAGCAGCCAGGGGATACAGGGGATTACCTATGGCTACACCTTC,CASSQGIQGITYGYTF
.,TRBV6-6,TRBJ2-7,.,TGTGCCAGCAGTTACGTCGGGTACCCTCCTTCAGAGCAGTACTTC,CASSYVGYPPSEQYF
TRBD1,TRBV28,TRBJ1-1,.,TGTGCCGTACATAGGACAGGGCGGACTGAAGCTTTCTTT,CAVHRTGRTEAFF
.,TRBV9,TRBJ2-7,.,TGTGCCAGCAGCGTAGAAGGGGCGCCTACCTACGAGCAGTACTTC,CASSVEGAPTYEQYF
.,TRBV2,TRBJ2-1,.,TGTGCCAGCTTCTGGGGACCGAAAAACAATGAGCAGTTCTTC,CASFWGPKNNEQFF
.,TRBV21-1,TRBJ2-7,.,TGTGCCAGCAGCAAAGCGGGGAGGGTGAACCTCATCTACGAGCAGTACTTC,CASSKAGRVNLIYEQYF
.,TRBV7-2,TRBJ1-2,.,TGTGCCAGCAGCTTCGCCGGGACAAAATGGGACTATGGCTACACCTTC,CASSFAGTKWDYGYTF
.,TRBV15,TRBJ2-4,.,TGTGCCACCAGCAGAGGTGGGTTAGCCAAAAACATTCAGTACTTC,CATSRGGLAKNIQYF
.,TRBV28,TRBJ2-1,.,TGTGCCAGCAATGGGCTTTACAATGAGCAGTTCTTC,CASNGLYNEQFF
.,TRBV6-1,TRBJ2-4,.,TGTGCCAGCAGTGAAGGAGAAAACATTCAGTACTTC,CASSEGENIQYF
.,TRBV10-3,TRBJ1-2,once,TGTGCCATCTCGGCGTACGAAAGCGATGGCTACACCTTC,CAISAYESDGYTF
TRBD1,TRBV7-9,TRBJ1-4,.,TGTGCCAGCAGCTCCGGACAGGTGGAAAATGAAAAACTGTTTTTT,CASSSGQVENEKLFF
.,TRBV28,TRBJ1-2,.,TGTGCCAGCAGTTACTCCGGGGGCCTCTATGGCTACACCTTC,CASSYSGGLYGYTF
.,TRBV18,TRBJ1-2,.,TGTGCCAGCTCACCAGGTCTACTGGAGGGCTACACCTTC,CASSPGLLEGYTF
TRBD2,TRBV6-1,TRBJ2-7,.,TGTGCCAGCAGCCCTACACGCGGGGGGTACGAGCAGTACTTC,CASSPTRGGYEQYF
TRBD1,TRBV28,TRBJ1-2,.,TGTGCCAGCAGTCCGGGAGGACAGGGGGCGATCGCCTATGGCTACACCTTC,CASSPGGQGAIAYGYTF